The rows below give T cell receptor beta chains drawn from one sample of a study of CD8+CD57+ T cells in acquired aplastic anemia. In TCRdb, the reads were re-called with MiXCR into one record per CDR3 protein. Here the sample spans about 110,000 distinct CDR3 sequences, around half being singletons. Input material: sorted CD4+, CD8+, or CD8+CD57+ T cells (not recorded which) from PBMCs. The receptor set was obtained from a human donor in good health, serving as a control. Both conserved end residues are part of each CDR3. A D gene is named only where the DNA matches it firmly. Rows may omit the clone size; those that give it use once, few, many or a size class.

size: NA
J: TRBJ1-1
D: NA
V: TRBV2
DNA: TGTGCCAGCAGAGAAGACACTGAAGCTTTCTTT
CDR3: CASREDTEAFF

size: many
J: TRBJ2-7
D: NA
V: TRBV6-2/TRBV6-3
DNA: TGTGCCAGCATTTCCGGGGGGCCTCCCCCCTACGAGCAGTACTTC
CDR3: CASISGGPPPYEQYF

size: NA
J: TRBJ1-2
D: NA
V: TRBV7-2
DNA: TGTGCCAGCAGCTTAGGCAGGGGCTATGGCTACACCTTC
CDR3: CASSLGRGYGYTF

size: many
J: TRBJ1-1
D: TRBD1
V: TRBV7-8
DNA: TGTGCCAGCAGCTTAGGACAGGGGTTGAACACTGAAGCTTTCTTT
CDR3: CASSLGQGLNTEAFF

size: many
J: TRBJ2-6
D: NA
V: TRBV6-1
DNA: TGTGCCAGCAGTCGCAGGGGCGGGGCCAACGTCCTGACTTTC
CDR3: CASSRRGGANVLTF

size: many
J: TRBJ1-2
D: NA
V: TRBV6-5
DNA: TGTGCCAGCAGTTACACGTTATCGGGTACCGGCTACACCTTC
CDR3: CASSYTLSGTGYTF

size: many
J: TRBJ1-2
D: NA
V: TRBV11-2
DNA: TGTGCCAGCAGCTTATCAGGGGATAACGGCTACACCTTC
CDR3: CASSLSGDNGYTF

size: NA
J: TRBJ2-7
D: TRBD1
V: TRBV4-1
DNA: TGCGCCAGCAGCCAAGGTGGACAGGCGGTCCACGAGCAGTACTTC
CDR3: CASSQGGQAVHEQYF

size: NA
J: TRBJ2-3
D: NA
V: TRBV25-1
DNA: TGTGCCAGCAGTAAAACAGGAGAGGGAGATACGCAGTATTTT
CDR3: CASSKTGEGDTQYF

size: many
J: TRBJ2-1
D: NA
V: TRBV7-8
DNA: TGTGCCAGCAGCCCCCTCCCGGGGGACGATGAGCAGTTCTTC
CDR3: CASSPLPGDDEQFF

size: few
J: TRBJ2-3
D: NA
V: TRBV24-1
DNA: TGTGCCACCAGTGACTTCGCGCGTCACGTGGATACGCAGTATTTT
CDR3: CATSDFARHVDTQYF

size: NA
J: TRBJ2-2
D: NA
V: TRBV4-3
DNA: TGCGCCAGCAGCCAAGGGGCGGCGAAAACCGGGGAGCTGTTTTTT
CDR3: CASSQGAAKTGELFF

size: NA
J: TRBJ2-5
D: NA
V: TRBV9
DNA: TGTGCCAGCAGCGTGTTCCCGCAAGAGACCCAGTACTTC
CDR3: CASSVFPQETQYF

size: NA
J: TRBJ2-3
D: TRBD2
V: TRBV7-3
DNA: TGTGCCAGCAGCTTAGTCGGCGGGGGGGCCACAGATACGCAGTATTTT
CDR3: CASSLVGGGATDTQYF

size: NA
J: TRBJ2-7
D: NA
V: TRBV15
DNA: TGTGCCACCAGCAGAGAGGAAGGGGCAAGAAACTCCTACGAGCAGTACTTC
CDR3: CATSREEGARNSYEQYF

size: many
J: TRBJ1-5
D: NA
V: TRBV27
DNA: TGTGCCAGCAGTCCGTTGGGCGGGGAATATCAGCCCCAGCATTTT
CDR3: CASSPLGGEYQPQHF

size: many
J: TRBJ1-1
D: NA
V: TRBV6-2/TRBV6-3
DNA: TGTGCCAGCATGGGAGGGGGTAATGAAGCTTTCTTT
CDR3: CASMGGGNEAFF